This T cell receptor beta chain was identified during a study of human T cells and chemical hapten exposure. Study-level findings and limits: Expanded TCRs were compared with controls, and the expanded TCRs formed significantly more large CDR3 similarity clusters.

In regard to this clonotype: Antigen specificity is unknown.

TCRdb reprocessed the RACE reads with MiXCR, giving one entry per CDR3 protein. The sample includes more than 70,000 distinct CDR3 sequences, 8.5% of them seen just once. The germline gives CDR1 SGHRS, CDR2 YFSETQ. V was cut by 0 bases and J by 10 bases, with 8 bases left in between. This CDR3 has 12 amino acids. Noted time point: pre-sensitization, week 0. The sample's treatment: therapeutic diphenylcyclopropenone sensitization with weekly scalp DPC. Total RNA came from unfractionated whole blood. The TCR comes from a middle-aged man with alopecia areata. Some clones in this sample may be carry-over from other donors' samples. The chain joins TRBV5-1 to TRBJ2-1; the D is unclear. The specimen was whole blood, collected in connection with sensitization to the hapten diphenylcyclopropenone (DPC). This CDR3 is CASSLGAVEQFF. The CDR3 coding sequence is TGCGCCAGCAGCTTGGGTGCCGTGGAGCAGTTCTTC.